This T cell receptor beta chain was captured in a study of Graves' ophthalmopathy and Graves' hyperthyroidism. In the study overall: Samples of peripheral blood were obtained at initial diagnosis, prior to treatment of any kind.

Amplified material comprised TCR beta CDR3 regions derived from RNA transcripts. Investigators did first-round RT-PCR with HTBI primers, then second-round multiplex PCR. TCRdb independently ran MiXCR on the multiplex PCR reads; one entry per CDR3 protein. The sample records hundreds of thousands of distinct CDR3 sequences, about 20% being singletons. This CDR3 has 12 amino acids. Ophthalmopathy not arising within 18 months of follow-up defined hyperthyroidism as stable. Participants with hyperthyroidism, aged 18 to 65, were newly diagnosed with under 2 months' duration. Clinicians diagnosed using symptoms, serum thyroxine, TRAb, thyroid ultrasound and orbital computed tomography. The table lists this clonotype with a few counts. Germline and junction disagree at one end, which may indicate a read error.

This clonotype was sampled from a woman aged 18-29 years with stable Graves' hyperthyroidism. Some clones in this sample may be carry-over from other donors' samples. J is TRBJ1-1 and V is TRBV12-3 or TRBV12-4; D is unclear. Sequencing input: peripheral blood. This CDR3 is CASSFGEAKAFF. The CDR3 bases are TGTGCCAGCAGTTTTGGGGAGGCCAAAGCCTTCTTT.